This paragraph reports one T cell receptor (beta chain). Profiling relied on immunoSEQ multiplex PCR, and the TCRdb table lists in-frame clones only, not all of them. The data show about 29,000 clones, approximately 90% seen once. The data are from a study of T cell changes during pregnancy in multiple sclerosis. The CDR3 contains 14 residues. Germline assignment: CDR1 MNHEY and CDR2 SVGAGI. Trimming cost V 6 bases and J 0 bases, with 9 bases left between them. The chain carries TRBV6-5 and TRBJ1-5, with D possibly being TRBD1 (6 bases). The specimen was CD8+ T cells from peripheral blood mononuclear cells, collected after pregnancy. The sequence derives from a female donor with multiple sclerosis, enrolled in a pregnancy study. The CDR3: CASRQGNSNQPQHF. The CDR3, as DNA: TGTGCCAGCAGACAGGGTAATAGCAATCAGCCCCAGCATTTT.